The 29 T cell receptor beta chains presented below share a single source sample, sequenced in a study of T cell responses to AZD1222 COVID-19 vaccine. Sequencing used immunoSEQ multiplex PCR; TCRdb keeps in-frame clones, though not all of them. The sample has tens of thousands of clones; around nine tenths are singletons. The source material was peripheral blood, sampled 28 days after the second AZD1222 dose. Every receptor here comes from an adult who received the AZD1222 COVID-19 vaccine.

The CDR3 sequence is CASSLGGGQGYTF. The CDR3 coding sequence is TGTGCCAGCAGCTTAGGTGGAGGGCAAGGCTACACCTTC. V is TRBV7-9 and J is TRBJ1-2; no definite D call. The CDR3 has 13 residues. Per the germline V gene, CDR1 is SEHNR and CDR2 is FQNEAQ (reference sequence). V lost 1 base and J 8 bases, leaving 11 bases between the germline ends.

The rearrangement uses TRBV28 and TRBJ1-2, with 8 positions matching TRBD1. Germline CDR1 reads MDHEN; CDR2 reads SYDVKM. CDR3 size: 13 residues. Trimming at V came to 4 bases and at J to 8 bases, leaving 6 bases not matched to a gene. CDR3 sequence reads: CASSYGQGKGYTF. In nucleotides, the CDR3 is TGTGCCAGCAGTTACGGACAGGGAAAGGGCTACACCTTC.

The chain is built from TRBV4-2 and TRBJ1-4; possibly TRBD1 for D (6 bases). Germline V CDR1 and CDR2: LGHNA, YNFKEQ. The CDR3 is made up of 15 amino acids. The V gene lost 3 bases and the J gene lost 8 bases, with 16 bases spanning the gap. CDR3 residues: CASSQKQGGEEKLFF. DNA of the CDR3: TGTGCCAGCAGCCAGAAACAGGGTGGCGAAGAAAAACTGTTTTTT.

The chain combines TRBV6-2 or TRBV6-3 with TRBJ1-5; tentatively, D is TRBD1 (5 bases). Germline V gives CDR1 MNHEY, CDR2 SVGEGT. V lost 4 bases to trimming and J lost 6 bases, with 13 bases between them. CDR3 length equals 14 residues. This CDR3 is CASSLAGKGQPQHF. DNA for the CDR3: TGTGCCAGCAGTTTGGCAGGGAAGGGTCAGCCCCAGCATTTT.

The rearrangement links TRBV9 to TRBJ2-5; 8 nucleotides agree with TRBD1. Germline lookup yields CDR1 SGDLS and CDR2 YYNGEE. This CDR3 comprises 14 residues. After removal of 0 bases from V and 5 bases from J, the junction contained 3 bases not matched to a gene. This CDR3 is CASSVAQGGETQYF. The DNA of the CDR3 is TGTGCCAGCAGCGTAGCACAGGGGGGCGAGACCCAGTACTTC.

This clone was picked up one time. V and J are TRBV20-1 and TRBJ1-2, with a possible D match to TRBD1 (5 bases). In germline, CDR1 is DFQATT, CDR2 SNEGSKA (reference sequence). V lost 6 bases to trimming and J lost 7 bases, with 9 bases between them. CDR3 length equals 10 residues. The CDR3 DNA sequence: TGCAGTGCCAGGGAAGGTGGCTACACCTTC. Translating it yields CSAREGGYTF.

This chain joins TRBV28 and TRBJ1-1; 7 positions agree with TRBD1. Germline V gene lookup returns CDR1 MDHEN and CDR2 SYDVKM. After removal of 5 bases from V and 6 bases from J, the junction contained 9 bases not matched to a gene. This CDR3 spans 14 amino acids. For the CDR3, the DNA is TGTGCCAGCAGTACAGGGGCGCTTCCCTCTGAAGCTTTCTTT. Its protein product is CASSTGALPSEAFF. Full variable domain (rest looked up from reference TRBV28 and TRBJ1-1): DVKVTQSSRYLVKRTGEKVFLECVQDMDHENMFWYRQDPGLGLRLIYFSYDVKMKEKGDIPEGYSVSREKKERFSLILESASTNQTSMYLCASSTGALPSEAFFGQGTRLTVV.

The J gene is TRBJ2-1, the V gene TRBV25-1; 9 bases agree with TRBD1. The V segment lost 0 bases and the J segment 6 bases; nucleotides outside the gene matches: 9. This CDR3 is 17 amino acids long. Germline lookup yields CDR1 MGHDK and CDR2 SYGVNS. CDR3 in DNA: TGTGCCAGCAGTGAATATGTTGGGGGACAGGGCCGCAATGAGCAGTTCTTC. It is translated as CASSEYVGGQGRNEQFF.

This clone has only one observation. The chain uses TRBV5-1 and TRBJ2-7, with unresolved D. Trimming pared 0 bases from V and 2 bases from J, leaving 6 bases between. The CDR3 is 13 residues long. CDR1 is SGHRS and CDR2 is YFSETQ in the germline V gene. CDR3 sequence: CASSLEAAYEQYF. The CDR3 DNA reads as TGCGCCAGCAGCTTGGAGGCCGCCTACGAGCAGTACTTC.

The chain is built from TRBV10-3 and TRBJ1-1; the D gene is possibly TRBD1 (5 bases). Looked up from germline, CDR1 is ENHRY and CDR2 is SYGVKD. The CDR3 totals 15 residues. Trimming removed 4 bases from V and 3 bases from J, with 15 bases in between. As DNA, the CDR3 is TGTGCCATCAGTGGAACAGCCGGGGGTTACACTGAAGCTTTCTTT. Encoded protein: CAISGTAGGYTEAFF.

J is TRBJ1-1 and V is TRBV29-1, with 7 bases fitting TRBD1. In germline, CDR1 is SQVTM, CDR2 ANQGSEA. J lost 0 bases, V lost 4 bases, and 17 bases had no gene match. The CDR3 length is 18 residues. In DNA form, the CDR3 reads TGCAGCGTTGTCAGACTTTTTAGGGGGCGCGCGATGAACACTGAAGCTTTCTTT. This encodes CSVVRLFRGRAMNTEAFF.

The chain is built from TRBV18 and TRBJ1-3; no firm D call. The CDR3 runs 18 residues. CDR1 and CDR2 from the germline V gene are KGHSH and LQKENI. Trimming removed 4 bases at V and 0 bases at J, with 19 bases between. This CDR3 reads CASSLALNSPISGNTIYF. The CDR3 DNA reads TGTGCCAGCTCACTGGCGCTCAACAGCCCGATCTCTGGAAACACCATATATTTT. The variable domain in full, with the rest retrieved from reference TRBV18 and TRBJ1-3, is NAGVMQNPRHLVRRRGQEARLRCSPMKGHSHVYWYRQLPEEGLKFMVYLQKENIIDESGMPKERFSAEFPKEGPSILRIQQVVRGDSAAYFCASSLALNSPISGNTIYFGEGSWLTVV.

The chain is built from TRBV4-2 and TRBJ2-2, with TRBD1 as a possible D gene (6 bases). Germline V gene data show CDR1 as LGHNA and CDR2 as YNFKEQ. V shed 3 bases and J shed 2 bases, with 16 bases lying between them. The CDR3 runs 17 residues. The chain's CDR3 is CASSHPQGRQNTGELFF. The CDR3 coding sequence is TGTGCCAGCAGCCACCCACAGGGCCGCCAAAACACCGGGGAGCTGTTTTTT.

This clone was seen just once. V and J are TRBV6-5 and TRBJ2-7, with 11 bases aligning to TRBD2. Germline V gene data show CDR1 as MNHEY and CDR2 as SVGAGI. V lost 6 bases to trimming and J lost 7 bases; unmatched junction nucleotides: 5. CDR3 length: 13 amino acids. CDR3 residues: CASRLAGGSEQYF. CDR3 nucleotide sequence: TGTGCCAGCAGGTTAGCGGGGGGGAGTGAGCAGTACTTC.

The genes are TRBV19 and TRBJ1-5; D is uncertain. The CDR3 contains 14 residues. Germline V gene lookup returns CDR1 LNHDA and CDR2 SQIVND (reference sequence). The V and J ends lost 5 bases and 7 bases respectively, with 15 bases between them. This CDR3 is CASSAERSSQPQHF. The CDR3 coding sequence is TGTGCCAGTAGTGCAGAACGGTCTTCGCAGCCCCAGCATTTT.

This clone was observed once. The chain carries TRBV2 and TRBJ2-2; D is unclear. The CDR3 is made up of 12 amino acids. Looked up from germline, CDR1 is SNHLY and CDR2 is FYNNEI. V was pared by 3 bases and J by 3 bases, with 2 bases between. CDR3 nucleotide sequence: TGTGCCAGCAGTGATGACACCGGGGAGCTGTTTTTT. Translating it yields CASSDDTGELFF. Full variable domain (rest looked up from reference TRBV2 and TRBJ2-2): EPEVTQTPSHQVTQMGQEVILRCVPISNHLYFYWYRQILGQKVEFLVSFYNNEISEKSEIFDDQFSVERPDGSNFTLKIRSTKLEDSAMYFCASSDDTGELFFGEGSRLTVL.

This chain links TRBV28 with TRBJ1-5; TRBD1 matches at 10 bases. The junction had 8 bases not matched to a gene; V was cut back by 4 bases and J by 5 bases. Per germline, CDR1 MDHEN and CDR2 SYDVKM. The CDR3 loop spans 16 amino acids. CDR3 protein: CASSWSGTGVDQPQHF. CDR3 DNA: TGTGCCAGCAGTTGGTCCGGGACAGGGGTTGATCAGCCCCAGCATTTT.

The chain couples TRBV11-2 to TRBJ2-3; 7 bases are a match to TRBD2. This CDR3 is 15 amino acids long. Germline lookup yields CDR1 SGHAT and CDR2 FQNNGV. V shed 6 bases and J 1 base; nucleotides not matched to a gene: 7. The CDR3: CASSLSGWGTDTQYF. The CDR3 DNA reads as TGTGCCAGCAGTCTTAGCGGGTGGGGCACAGATACGCAGTATTTT.

V is TRBV10-3 and J is TRBJ2-5; 12 bases are a match to TRBD2. Germline V gene lookup returns CDR1 ENHRY and CDR2 SYGVKD. The CDR3 has 16 amino acids. Losses at the gene ends were 6 bases for V and 0 bases for J; bases not matched to a gene: 5. The CDR3 spells CAISGTSGSYQETQYF. In DNA form, the CDR3 reads TGTGCCATCAGCGGGACTAGCGGGTCGTACCAAGAGACCCAGTACTTC.

The rearrangement joins TRBV5-1 to TRBJ1-1, with TRBD1 as a possible D gene (5 bases). This CDR3 has 13 amino acids. Germline-derived CDR1 and CDR2 are SGHRS and YFSETQ. Trimming took off 2 bases at V and 1 base at J, with 6 bases between the two ends. DNA for the CDR3: TGCGCCAGCAGCTTCGGGGGGAACACTGAAGCTTTCTTT. As protein: CASSFGGNTEAFF.

The chain has TRBV4-2 and TRBJ2-1; D remains ambiguous. The CDR3 runs to 15 residues. Germline V lookup: CDR1 LGHNA, CDR2 YNFKEQ. The V and J ends lost 0 bases and 6 bases respectively, with 12 bases between them. CDR3 in DNA: TGTGCCAGCAGCCAAGAATCAGCAGGCCCCAATGAGCAGTTCTTC. It yields the protein CASSQESAGPNEQFF.

The count of this clone is one. The rearrangement uses TRBV7-2 and TRBJ1-5, with TRBD1 identical over 8 bases. From germline, CDR1 is SGHTA and CDR2 FQGNSA. CDR3 length equals 15 residues. Trimming took 2 bases from V and 6 from J; bases not matched to a gene: 6. CDR3 amino acids: CASSLIRDRLQPQHF. The CDR3 DNA reads TGTGCCAGCAGCTTAATCCGGGACAGGCTTCAGCCCCAGCATTTT.

The chain uses TRBV5-1 and TRBJ2-2; tentative D call: TRBD1 (5 bases). Trimming pared 4 bases from V and 3 bases from J, leaving 10 bases between. Germline V gene lookup returns CDR1 SGHRS and CDR2 YFSETQ. This CDR3 has 14 residues. Here the CDR3 DNA reads TGCGCCAGCAGCAGGGGTCCCGACACCGGGGAGCTGTTTTTT. Amino acids: CASSRGPDTGELFF.

The chain couples TRBV7-9 to TRBJ2-3, with D unclear. The CDR3 totals 13 residues. V was trimmed by 5 bases and J by 2 bases, leaving 8 bases between them. CDR1 is SEHNR and CDR2 is FQNEAQ in the germline V gene (reference sequence). The CDR3 bases are TGTGCCAGCAGCCCAGGTTCCACAGATACGCAGTATTTT. Protein product: CASSPGSTDTQYF.

This chain connects TRBV30 to TRBJ2-7; D tentatively fits TRBD1 or TRBD2 (5 bases each). CDR1 and CDR2 from the germline V gene are GTSNPN and SVGIG (reference sequence). This CDR3 spans 12 amino acids. V lost 3 bases to trimming and J lost 5 bases, with 11 bases between them. The CDR3 DNA sequence: TGTGCCTGGAGCCCCGGGACCCACGAGCAGTACTTC. Encoded protein: CAWSPGTHEQYF.

On this clone: Other DNA sequences from this sample encode an identical CDR3 as well. V gene TRBV19 combines with J gene TRBJ1-3; D not resolved. This CDR3 comprises 14 residues. Per germline, CDR1 LNHDA and CDR2 SQIVND (reference sequence). Trimming took 4 bases from V and 0 from J, leaving 7 bases between them. The CDR3 sequence is CASSRGNSGNTIYF. The CDR3 region has the DNA TGTGCCAGTAGTAGGGGAAACTCTGGAAACACCATATATTTT.

The chain joins TRBV29-1 to TRBJ1-1, with 12 bases matching TRBD1. J lost 11 bases, V lost 7 bases, and 8 bases had no gene match. This CDR3 comprises 12 residues. The germline V gene has CDR1 SQVTM and CDR2 ANQGSEA. The CDR3 nucleotides read TGCAGCGGTTCCCGGGACAGGGGGCAGGCTTTCTTT. Translation: CSGSRDRGQAFF.

The J gene is TRBJ2-7, the V gene TRBV19, with TRBD2 as a possible D gene (6 bases). V shed 1 base and J shed 2 bases, with 12 bases lying between them. CDR1 LNHDA and CDR2 SQIVND come from the germline V gene (reference sequence). This CDR3 is 15 amino acids long. The CDR3: CASSIARESPYEQYF. The CDR3 DNA reads TGTGCCAGTAGTATAGCACGGGAGTCACCCTACGAGCAGTACTTC. The entire variable domain, with the rest obtained from reference TRBV19 and TRBJ2-7, is as follows: DGGITQSPKYLFRKEGQNVTLSCEQNLNHDAMYWYRQDPGQGLRLIYYSQIVNDFQKGDIAEGYSVSREKKESFPLTVTSAQKNPTAFYLCASSIARESPYEQYFGPGTRLTVT.

The rearrangement joins TRBV19 to TRBJ2-7; no reliable D call. The germline gives CDR1 LNHDA, CDR2 SQIVND (reference sequence). CDR3 length: 12 residues. V lost 3 bases and J lost 7, with 10 bases in between. The CDR3 DNA follows: TGTGCCAGTAGTATGGCAGCGCGGGAGCAGTACTTC. Amino acid sequence: CASSMAAREQYF.